This T cell receptor beta chain was captured by sequencing in a study of cytomegalovirus exposure and HLA in healthy donors. General study results and limits: TCR beta sequences reportedly predicted most subjects' HLA-A and HLA-B alleles accurately. Listed as cytomegalovirus-associated were more than 150 TCR beta chains. Certain sequence variants were highly shared and formed a cluster, and this cluster was likely a sequencing artifact. TCR sequences were mostly rare, though some public TCRs occurred in many donors.

The ends lost 4 bases at V and 3 bases at J; junction bases unmatched: 6. CDR1 and CDR2 from the germline V gene are KGHSH and LQKENI. The CDR3 extends over 16 amino acids. PCR involved 60 Vbeta and 13 Jbeta primers. The data were produced by immunoSEQ multiplex PCR, yet TCRdb's version contains in-frame clones alone and is incomplete. The sample includes roughly 120,000 clones, about three quarters of them seen just once. As for this clone: Its antigen is undetermined.

The TCR was taken from a man aged 50-60 years in good health and CMV-seronegative. Input material: PBMCs. The genes are TRBV18 and TRBJ2-5; TRBD2 agrees at 12 bases. CDR3 DNA: TGTGCCAGCTCACGGTCCTGGACTAGCGGGGAAGAGACCCAGTACTTC. The encoded protein is CASSRSWTSGEETQYF.